These 2 T cell receptor beta chains came from one sample sequenced in a study of response to subunit inactivated influenza vaccine. TCRdb passed the RT-PCR reads through MiXCR, listing each CDR3 protein once. The sample holds approximately 490,000 distinct CDR3 sequences, around 7.7% seen once. Sequencing used PBMCs from blood, obtained less than 25 months after vaccination. The receptors come from a man aged 45 to 75 who received an inactivated influenza vaccine.

This clonotype has just a few counts. The CDR3 reads CATSSRADQPQHF. CDR3 nucleotides: TGTGCCACCAGCTCCCGGGCAGATCAGCCCCAGCATTTT. The rearrangement links TRBV24-1 to TRBJ1-5; no clear D gene. Germline values: CDR1 KGHDR, CDR2 SFDVKD. Between the trimmed V and J ends, which lost 7 bases and 5 bases, there was a span of 11 bases. The CDR3 is 13 amino acids.

This clonotype showed up many times. The chain links TRBV5-1 to TRBJ2-7; 9 bases are shared with TRBD2. This CDR3 region has 14 residues. Germline assignment: CDR1 SGHRS and CDR2 YFSETQ. J gave up 3 bases and V 1 base, and 2 bases lay outside the gene matches. CDR3 coding DNA: TGCGCCAGCAGCTTGAATAGCGGGGGCTACGAGCAGTACTTC. Translation gives CASSLNSGGYEQYF.